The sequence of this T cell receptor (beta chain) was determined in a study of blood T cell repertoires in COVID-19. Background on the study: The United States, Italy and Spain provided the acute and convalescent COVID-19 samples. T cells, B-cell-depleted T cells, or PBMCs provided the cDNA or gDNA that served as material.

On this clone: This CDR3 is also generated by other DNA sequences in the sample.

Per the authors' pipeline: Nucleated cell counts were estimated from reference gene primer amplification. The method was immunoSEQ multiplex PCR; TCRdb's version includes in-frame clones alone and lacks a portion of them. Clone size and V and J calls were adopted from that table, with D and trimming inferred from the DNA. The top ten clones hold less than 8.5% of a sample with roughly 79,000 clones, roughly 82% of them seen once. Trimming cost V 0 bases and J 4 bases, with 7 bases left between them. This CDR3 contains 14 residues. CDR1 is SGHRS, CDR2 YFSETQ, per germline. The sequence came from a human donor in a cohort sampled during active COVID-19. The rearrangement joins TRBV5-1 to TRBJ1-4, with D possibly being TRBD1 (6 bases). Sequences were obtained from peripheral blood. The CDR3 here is CASSLDRVNEKLFF. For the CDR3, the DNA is TGCGCCAGCAGCTTGGACAGGGTTAATGAAAAACTGTTTTTT.